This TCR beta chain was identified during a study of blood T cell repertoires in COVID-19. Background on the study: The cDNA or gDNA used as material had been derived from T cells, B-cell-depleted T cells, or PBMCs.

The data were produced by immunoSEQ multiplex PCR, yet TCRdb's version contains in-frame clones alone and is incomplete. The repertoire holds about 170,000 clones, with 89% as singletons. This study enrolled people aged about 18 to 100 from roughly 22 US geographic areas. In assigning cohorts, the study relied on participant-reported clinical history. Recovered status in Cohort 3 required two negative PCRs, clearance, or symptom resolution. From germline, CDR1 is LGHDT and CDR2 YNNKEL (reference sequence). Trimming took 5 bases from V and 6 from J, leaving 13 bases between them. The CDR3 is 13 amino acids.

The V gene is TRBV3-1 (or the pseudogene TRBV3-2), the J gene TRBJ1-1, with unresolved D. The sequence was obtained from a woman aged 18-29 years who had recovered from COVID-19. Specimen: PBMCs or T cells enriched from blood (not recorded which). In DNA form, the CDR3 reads TGTGCCAGCAGCGTCCCGGGAGTATCTGAAGCTTTCTTT. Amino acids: CASSVPGVSEAFF.